The TCR beta chain under discussion was sequenced for a study of graft-versus-host responses after intestinal transplantation. As for the study in general: Transplantation in recipients was multivisceral, liver-intestinal, or isolated intestinal. Every transplant recipient was induced with anti-thymocyte globulin, then maintained on tacrolimus and steroids for roughly 3 years.

Data came from immunoSEQ multiplex PCR; TCRdb stores just in-frame clones and leaves some out. This table has approximately 86,000 clones, about 90% appearing once. Study results and limitations: Detection of GvH clones occurred in recipient marrow, and some had their first appearance in ileum or blood. Some patients had graft-donor T cell macrochimerism, and their allografts showed high graft-versus-host to host-versus-graft clonal ratios.

Remarks on this clone: Its antigen is not identified.

This sample comprised unstimulated CD8+ T cells sorted from spleen or lymph node cells, obtained before transplant. The TCR comes from a human donor who was the organ donor for an intestinal transplant.

CDR3 residues: CASSPSSRDRGMREQYF. The CDR3 DNA reads TGTGCCAGCAGTCCCTCCTCCCGGGACAGGGGAATGCGGGAGCAGTACTTC. V gene TRBV28 combines with J gene TRBJ2-7; 10 bases fit TRBD1. V shed 5 bases and J 7 bases; nucleotides not matched to a gene: 17. This CDR3 region has 17 residues. Germline V gene lookup returns CDR1 MDHEN and CDR2 SYDVKM.